This TCR beta chain was identified in a study of blood T cell repertoires in COVID-19. Study overall: The United States, Italy and Spain supplied acute and convalescent COVID-19 samples.

Sequencing used immunoSEQ multiplex PCR; TCRdb keeps in-frame clones, though not all of them. In the table there are 150,000 or so clones, approximately 90% of which are singletons. Participants, about 18 to 90 years old, spanned around 26 US areas. Clinical histories supplied by participants themselves formed the basis of cohort assignment. Germline CDR1 and CDR2: SGHKS and YYEKEE (reference sequence). The CDR3 runs 15 residues. V dropped 1 base and J dropped 0 bases, with 10 bases sitting between them. The chain carries TRBV5-5 and TRBJ2-5; D remains ambiguous. Sequenced sample: PBMCs or T cells enriched from blood (not recorded which). The clonotype was recovered from a woman in her 30s with acute COVID-19. The CDR3 loop is CASSLPSSDQETQYF. In nucleotides, the CDR3 is TGTGCCAGCAGCTTGCCGTCCTCGGACCAAGAGACCCAGTACTTC.